This entry concerns a single TCR beta chain. This sample is part of a study of blood T cell repertoires in COVID-19. For the study at large: Nucleic acid was either cDNA or gDNA, and it came from T cells, B-cell-depleted T cells, or PBMCs.

Profiled with immunoSEQ multiplex PCR; TCRdb holds only in-frame clones, not every one. This table has 210,000 or so clones, about 91% appearing once. The sequence came from a man aged 25 to 40 with acute or convalescent COVID-19. Source material: peripheral blood.

CDR3 nucleotides: TGTGCCTGGACGGGACAAAGCAATCAGCCCCAGCATTTT. It codes for CAWTGQSNQPQHF. The gene calls are TRBV30 and TRBJ1-5; tentative D call: TRBD1 (6 bases). The germline V and J ends were trimmed by 4 bases and 1 base, with 8 bases remaining between them. Germline V gene lookup returns CDR1 GTSNPN and CDR2 SVGIG (reference sequence). The CDR3 has 13 residues.